This T cell receptor beta chain was found in a study of blood T cell repertoires in COVID-19. Study as a whole: From the United States, Italy and Spain came samples of acute and convalescent COVID-19.

Trimming cost V 2 bases and J 1 base, with 12 bases left between them. There are 16 residues in the CDR3. Per the germline V gene, CDR1 is SGHAT and CDR2 is FQNNGV. TCRdb keeps only in-frame clones here, not all; method: immunoSEQ multiplex PCR. This table has roughly 72,000 clones, about four fifths appearing once. Sequencing was done on a sample of peripheral blood. The chain is built from TRBV11-2 and TRBJ2-1; tentative D call: TRBD2 (6 bases). This TCR came from a man in his 70s who had recovered from COVID-19. CDR3 sequence: CASSLFRRESYNEQFF. DNA for the CDR3: TGTGCCAGCAGCTTATTTCGGAGGGAGTCCTACAATGAGCAGTTCTTC. Full variable domain (rest looked up from reference TRBV11-2 and TRBJ2-1): EAGVAQSPRYKIIEKRQSVAFWCNPISGHATLYWYQQILGQGPKLLIQFQNNGVVDDSQLPKDRFSAERLKGVDSTLKIQPAKLEDSAVYLCASSLFRRESYNEQFFGPGTRLTVL.